This TCR beta chain was profiled in a study of beta chain features in type 1 diabetes. Study conclusions and caveats: For Type 1 diabetes patients, all four CD4+ subsets carried TCRB CDR3s that were moderately but significantly shorter.

Since all of the isolated RNA was reverse transcribed, expressed TCRB transcripts were what got sequenced. Sequencing used immunoSEQ multiplex PCR; TCRdb keeps in-frame clones, though not all of them. The table lists 20,000 to 25,000 clones, about three fifths of them singletons. This clone was recorded a few times. Antigen unknown. The CDR3 contains 14 residues. Germline V gene lookup returns CDR1 SQVTM and CDR2 ANQGSEA. V was shortened by 4 bases and J by 4 bases, with 16 bases between the two germline ends. The clonotype comes from a man between 18 and 35 years old with type 1 diabetes. Material for sequencing was stem cell memory CD4+ T cells from blood. The chain links TRBV29-1 to TRBJ1-1; tentatively, D is TRBD1 (6 bases). CDR3 protein: CSVVIAGVGTEAFF. The CDR3 nucleotides read TGCAGCGTTGTCATAGCAGGGGTTGGCACTGAAGCTTTCTTT.